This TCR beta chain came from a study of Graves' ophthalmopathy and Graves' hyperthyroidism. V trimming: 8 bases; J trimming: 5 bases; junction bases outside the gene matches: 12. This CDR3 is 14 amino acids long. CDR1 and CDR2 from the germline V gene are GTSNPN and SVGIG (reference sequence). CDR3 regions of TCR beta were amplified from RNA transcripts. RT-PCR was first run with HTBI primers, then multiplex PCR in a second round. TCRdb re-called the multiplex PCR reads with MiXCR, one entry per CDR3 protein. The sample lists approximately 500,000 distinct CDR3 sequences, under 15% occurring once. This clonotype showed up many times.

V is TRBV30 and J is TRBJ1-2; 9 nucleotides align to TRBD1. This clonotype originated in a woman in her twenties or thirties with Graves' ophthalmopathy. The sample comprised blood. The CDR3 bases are TGTGCCAGCAAGCCTCAGACAGGGGGTTATGGCTACACCTTC. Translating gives CASKPQTGGYGYTF.